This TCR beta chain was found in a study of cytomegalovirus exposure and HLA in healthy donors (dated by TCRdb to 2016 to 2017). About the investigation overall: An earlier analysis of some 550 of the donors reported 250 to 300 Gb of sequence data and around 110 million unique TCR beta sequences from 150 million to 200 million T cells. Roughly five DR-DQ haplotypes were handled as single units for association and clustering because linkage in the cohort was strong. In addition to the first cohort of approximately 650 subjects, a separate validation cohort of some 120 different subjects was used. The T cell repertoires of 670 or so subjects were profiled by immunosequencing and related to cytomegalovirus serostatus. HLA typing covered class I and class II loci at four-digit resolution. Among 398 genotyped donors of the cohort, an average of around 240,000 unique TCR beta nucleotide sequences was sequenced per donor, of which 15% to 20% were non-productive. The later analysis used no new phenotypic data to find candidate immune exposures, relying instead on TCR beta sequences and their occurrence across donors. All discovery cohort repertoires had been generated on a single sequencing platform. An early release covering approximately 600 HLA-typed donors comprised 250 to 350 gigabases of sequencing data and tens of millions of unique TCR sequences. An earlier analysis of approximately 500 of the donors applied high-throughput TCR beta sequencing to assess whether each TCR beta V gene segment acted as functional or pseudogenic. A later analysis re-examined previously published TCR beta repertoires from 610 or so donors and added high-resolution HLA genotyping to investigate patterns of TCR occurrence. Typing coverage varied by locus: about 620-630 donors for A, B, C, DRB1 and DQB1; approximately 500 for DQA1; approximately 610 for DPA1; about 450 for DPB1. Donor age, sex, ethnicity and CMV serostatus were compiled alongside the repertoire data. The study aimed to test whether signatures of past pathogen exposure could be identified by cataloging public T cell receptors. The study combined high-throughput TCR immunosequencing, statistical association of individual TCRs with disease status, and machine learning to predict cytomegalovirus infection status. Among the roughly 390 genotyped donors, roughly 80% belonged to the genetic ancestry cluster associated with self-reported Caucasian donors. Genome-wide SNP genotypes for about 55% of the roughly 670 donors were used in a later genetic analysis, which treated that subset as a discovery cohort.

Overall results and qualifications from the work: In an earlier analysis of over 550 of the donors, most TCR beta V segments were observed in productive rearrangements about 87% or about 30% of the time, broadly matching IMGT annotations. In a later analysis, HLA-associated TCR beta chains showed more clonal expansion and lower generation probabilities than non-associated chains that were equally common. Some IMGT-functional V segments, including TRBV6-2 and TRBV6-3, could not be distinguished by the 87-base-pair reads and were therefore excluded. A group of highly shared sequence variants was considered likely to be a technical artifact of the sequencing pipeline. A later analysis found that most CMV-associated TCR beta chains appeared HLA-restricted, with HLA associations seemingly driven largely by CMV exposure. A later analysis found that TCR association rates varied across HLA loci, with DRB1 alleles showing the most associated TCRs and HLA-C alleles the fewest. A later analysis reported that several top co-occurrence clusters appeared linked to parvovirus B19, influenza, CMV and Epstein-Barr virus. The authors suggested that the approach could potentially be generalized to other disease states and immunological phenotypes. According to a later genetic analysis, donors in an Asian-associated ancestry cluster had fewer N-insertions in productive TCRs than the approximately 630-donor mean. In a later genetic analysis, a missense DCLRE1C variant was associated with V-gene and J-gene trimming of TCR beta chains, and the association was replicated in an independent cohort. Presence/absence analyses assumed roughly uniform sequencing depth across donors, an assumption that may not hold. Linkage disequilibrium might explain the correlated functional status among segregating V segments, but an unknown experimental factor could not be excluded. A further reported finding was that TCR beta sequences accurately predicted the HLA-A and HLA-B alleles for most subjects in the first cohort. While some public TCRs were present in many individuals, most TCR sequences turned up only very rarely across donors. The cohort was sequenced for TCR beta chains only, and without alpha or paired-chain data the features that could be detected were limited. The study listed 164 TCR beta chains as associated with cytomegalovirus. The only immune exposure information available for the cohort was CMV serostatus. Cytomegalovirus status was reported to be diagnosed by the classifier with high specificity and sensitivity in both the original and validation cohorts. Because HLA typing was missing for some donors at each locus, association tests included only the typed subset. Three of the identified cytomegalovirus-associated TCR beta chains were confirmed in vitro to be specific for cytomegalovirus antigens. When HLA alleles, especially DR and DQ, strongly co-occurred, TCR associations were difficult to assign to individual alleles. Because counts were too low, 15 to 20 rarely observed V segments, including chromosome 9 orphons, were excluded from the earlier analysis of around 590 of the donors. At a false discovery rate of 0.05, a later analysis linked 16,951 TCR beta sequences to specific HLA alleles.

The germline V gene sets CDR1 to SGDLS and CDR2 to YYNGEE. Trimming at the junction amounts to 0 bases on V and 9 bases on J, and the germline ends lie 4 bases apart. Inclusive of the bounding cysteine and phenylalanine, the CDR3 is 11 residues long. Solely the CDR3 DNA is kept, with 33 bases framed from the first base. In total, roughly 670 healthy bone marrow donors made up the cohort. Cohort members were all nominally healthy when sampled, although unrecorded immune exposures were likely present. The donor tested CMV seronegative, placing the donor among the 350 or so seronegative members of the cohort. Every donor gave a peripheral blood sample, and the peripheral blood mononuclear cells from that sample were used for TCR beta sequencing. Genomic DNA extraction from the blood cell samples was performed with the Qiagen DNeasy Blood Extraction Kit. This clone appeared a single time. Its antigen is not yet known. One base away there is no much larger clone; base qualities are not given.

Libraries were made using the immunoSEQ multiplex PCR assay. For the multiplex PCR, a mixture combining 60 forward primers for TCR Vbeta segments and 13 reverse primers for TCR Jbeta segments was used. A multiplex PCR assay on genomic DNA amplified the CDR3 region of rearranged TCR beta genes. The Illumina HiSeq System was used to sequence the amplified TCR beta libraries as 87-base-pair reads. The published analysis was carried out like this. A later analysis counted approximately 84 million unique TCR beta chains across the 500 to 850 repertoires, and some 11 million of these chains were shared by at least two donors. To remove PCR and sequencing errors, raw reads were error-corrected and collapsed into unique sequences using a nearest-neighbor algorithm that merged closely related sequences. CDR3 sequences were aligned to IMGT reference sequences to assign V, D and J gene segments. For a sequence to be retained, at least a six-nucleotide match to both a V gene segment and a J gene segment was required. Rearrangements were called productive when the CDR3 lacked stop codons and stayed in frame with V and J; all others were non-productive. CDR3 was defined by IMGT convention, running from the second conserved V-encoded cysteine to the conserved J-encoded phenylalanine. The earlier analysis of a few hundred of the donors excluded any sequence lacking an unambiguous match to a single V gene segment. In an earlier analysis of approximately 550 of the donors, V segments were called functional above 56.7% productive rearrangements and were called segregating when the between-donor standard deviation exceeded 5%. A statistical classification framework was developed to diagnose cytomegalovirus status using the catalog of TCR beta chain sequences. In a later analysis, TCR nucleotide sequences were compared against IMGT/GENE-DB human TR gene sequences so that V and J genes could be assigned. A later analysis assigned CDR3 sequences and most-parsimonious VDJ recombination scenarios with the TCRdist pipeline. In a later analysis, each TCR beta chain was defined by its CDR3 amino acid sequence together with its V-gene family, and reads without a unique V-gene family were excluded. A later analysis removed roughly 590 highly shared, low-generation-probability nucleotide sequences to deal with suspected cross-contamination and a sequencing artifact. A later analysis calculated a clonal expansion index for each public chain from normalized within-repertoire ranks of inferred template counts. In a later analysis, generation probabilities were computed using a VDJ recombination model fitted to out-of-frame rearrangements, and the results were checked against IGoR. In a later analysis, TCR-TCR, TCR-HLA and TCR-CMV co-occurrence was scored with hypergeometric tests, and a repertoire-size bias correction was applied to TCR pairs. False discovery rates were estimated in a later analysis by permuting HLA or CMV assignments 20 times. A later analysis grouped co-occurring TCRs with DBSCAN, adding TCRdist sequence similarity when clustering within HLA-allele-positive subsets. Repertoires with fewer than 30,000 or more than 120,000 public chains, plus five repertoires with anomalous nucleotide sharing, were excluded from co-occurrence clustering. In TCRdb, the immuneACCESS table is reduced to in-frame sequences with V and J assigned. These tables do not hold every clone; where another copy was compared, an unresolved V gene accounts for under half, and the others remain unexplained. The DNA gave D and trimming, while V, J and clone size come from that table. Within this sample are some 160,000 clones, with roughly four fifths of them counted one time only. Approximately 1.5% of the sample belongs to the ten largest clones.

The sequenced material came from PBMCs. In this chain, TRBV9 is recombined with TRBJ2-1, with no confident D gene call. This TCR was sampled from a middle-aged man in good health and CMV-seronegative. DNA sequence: TGTGCCAGCAGCGTAGGCAGTGAGCAGTTCTTC. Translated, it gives CASSVGSEQFF.